This T cell receptor (beta chain) was profiled in a study of blood T cell repertoires in COVID-19. Overall study: From T cells, B-cell-depleted T cells, or PBMCs came the material, which was cDNA or gDNA.

Original data processing: How many nucleated cells were present was estimated from reference gene primer amplification. TCRdb's table, derived via immunoSEQ multiplex PCR, lists solely in-frame clones and lacks some. V and J calls plus clone size are reproduced from that table; the DNA served to infer D and trimming. The profile shows more than 250,000 clones, 86% of them singletons. V lost 5 bases to trimming and J lost 1 base; unmatched junction nucleotides: 3. The length of the CDR3 is 15 residues. CDR1 and CDR2 from the germline V gene are MRHNA and SNTAGT. This clone was observed a handful of times.

The V gene is TRBV6-4, the J gene TRBJ2-3, with 10 bases that match TRBD1. The receptor was isolated from a man aged 18 to 35 with active or convalescent COVID-19. Sequencing input: peripheral blood. CDR3 nucleotides: TGTGCCAGCAGTCCGGACAGGGGGGGCACAGATACGCAGTATTTT. This gives the protein CASSPDRGGTDTQYF.